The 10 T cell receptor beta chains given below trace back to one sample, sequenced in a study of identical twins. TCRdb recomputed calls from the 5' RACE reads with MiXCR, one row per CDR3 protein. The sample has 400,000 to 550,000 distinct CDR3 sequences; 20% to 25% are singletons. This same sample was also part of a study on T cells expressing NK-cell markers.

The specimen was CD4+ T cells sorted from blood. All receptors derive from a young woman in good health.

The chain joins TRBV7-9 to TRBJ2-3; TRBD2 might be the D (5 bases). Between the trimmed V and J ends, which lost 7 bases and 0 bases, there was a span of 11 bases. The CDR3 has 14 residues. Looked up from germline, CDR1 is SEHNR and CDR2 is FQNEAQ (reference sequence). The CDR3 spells CASTHGLSTDTQYF. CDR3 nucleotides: TGTGCCAGCACCCACGGACTTAGCACAGATACGCAGTATTTT. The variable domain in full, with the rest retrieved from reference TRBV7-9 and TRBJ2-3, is DTGVSQNPRHKITKRGQNVTFRCDPISEHNRLYWYRQTLGQGPEFLTYFQNEAQLEKSRLLSDRFSAERPKGSFSTLEIQRTEQGDSAMYLCASTHGLSTDTQYFGPGTRLTVL.

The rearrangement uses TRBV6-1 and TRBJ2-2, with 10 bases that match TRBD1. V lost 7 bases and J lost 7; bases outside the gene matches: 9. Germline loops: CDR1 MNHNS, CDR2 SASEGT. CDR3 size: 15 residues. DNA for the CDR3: TGTGCCAGCAAGCCGGGACAGGGGTTTGTCGGGGAGCTGTTTTTT. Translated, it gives CASKPGQGFVGELFF.

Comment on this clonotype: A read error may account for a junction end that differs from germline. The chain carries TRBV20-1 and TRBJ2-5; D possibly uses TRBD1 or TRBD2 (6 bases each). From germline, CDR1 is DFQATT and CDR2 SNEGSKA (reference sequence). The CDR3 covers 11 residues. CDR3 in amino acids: CRGTSKETQYF. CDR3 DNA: TGTAGGGGGACTTCTAAAGAGACCCAGTACTTC.

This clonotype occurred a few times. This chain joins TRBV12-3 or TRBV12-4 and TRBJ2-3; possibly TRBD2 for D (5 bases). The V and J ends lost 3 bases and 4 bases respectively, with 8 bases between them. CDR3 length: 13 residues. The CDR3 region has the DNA TGTGCCAGCAGTTTCGGGAAGGCAGATACGCAGTATTTT. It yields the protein CASSFGKADTQYF.

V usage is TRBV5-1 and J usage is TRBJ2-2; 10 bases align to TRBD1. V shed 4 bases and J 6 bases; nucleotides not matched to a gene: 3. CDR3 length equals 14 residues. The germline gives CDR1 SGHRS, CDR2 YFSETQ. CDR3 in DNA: TGCGCCAGCAGCACCGGGACAGGGGCCGGGGAGCTGTTTTTT. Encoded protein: CASSTGTGAGELFF.

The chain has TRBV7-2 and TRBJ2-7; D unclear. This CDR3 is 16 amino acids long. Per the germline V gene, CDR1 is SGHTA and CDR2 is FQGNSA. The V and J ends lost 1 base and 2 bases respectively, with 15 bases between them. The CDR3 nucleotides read TGTGCCAGCAGCTTAGGGCCAACCGGTGCAACCTACGAGCAGTACTTC. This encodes CASSLGPTGATYEQYF. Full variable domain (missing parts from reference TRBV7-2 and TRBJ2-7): GAGVSQSPSNKVTEKGKDVELRCDPISGHTALYWYRQSLGQGLEFLIYFQGNSAPDKSGLPSDRFSAERTGGSVSTLTIQRTQQEDSAVYLCASSLGPTGATYEQYFGPGTRLTVT.

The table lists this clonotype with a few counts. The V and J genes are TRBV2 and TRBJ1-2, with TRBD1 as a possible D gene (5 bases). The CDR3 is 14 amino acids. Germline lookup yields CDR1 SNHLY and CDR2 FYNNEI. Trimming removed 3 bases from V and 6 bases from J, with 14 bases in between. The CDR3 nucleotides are TGTGCCAGCAGTGAGGGCAGGGAGGTCGATGGCTACACCTTC. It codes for CASSEGREVDGYTF.

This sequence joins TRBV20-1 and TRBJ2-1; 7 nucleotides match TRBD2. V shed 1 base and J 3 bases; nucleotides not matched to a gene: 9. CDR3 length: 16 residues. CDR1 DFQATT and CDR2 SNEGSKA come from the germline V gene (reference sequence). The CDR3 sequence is CSARVRLAENYNEQFF. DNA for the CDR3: TGCAGTGCTAGAGTTAGACTAGCCGAGAACTACAATGAGCAGTTCTTC.

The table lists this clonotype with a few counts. CDR3 sequence: CASSLDRGSNHEQYF. DNA of the CDR3: TGTGCCAGCAGTCTTGACAGGGGGAGTAACCACGAGCAGTACTTC. The gene calls are TRBV2 and TRBJ2-7; 9 bases match TRBD1. There are 15 residues in the CDR3. Germline V gene data show CDR1 as SNHLY and CDR2 as FYNNEI. V lost 5 bases to trimming and J lost 5 bases; unmatched junction nucleotides: 10.

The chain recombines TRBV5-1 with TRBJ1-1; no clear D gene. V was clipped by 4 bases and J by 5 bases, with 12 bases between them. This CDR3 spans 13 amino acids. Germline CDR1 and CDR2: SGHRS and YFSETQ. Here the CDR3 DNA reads TGCGCCAGCAGCATCGAAGTGGATACTGAAGCTTTCTTT. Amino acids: CASSIEVDTEAFF.